This T cell receptor (beta chain) appears in the sequencing data of a study of blood T cell repertoires in COVID-19. This clone was seen repeatedly, ten times or more. Assay: immunoSEQ multiplex PCR; the TCRdb copy retains only in-frame clones and omits some. The data hold about 160,000 clones, with approximately 82% observed a single time. With 4 bases clipped from V and 6 bases from J, the junction kept 7 bases outside the gene matches. The germline V gene has CDR1 SGHRS and CDR2 YFSETQ. CDR3 size: 14 residues. The sequenced sample was peripheral blood. The chain uses TRBV5-1 and TRBJ2-7; 10 nucleotides align to TRBD1. The clonotype comes from a woman older than 75 with acute or convalescent COVID-19. CDR3 in amino acids: CASSTGTGEGEQYF. The CDR3 region has the DNA TGCGCCAGCAGCACCGGGACAGGGGAAGGCGAGCAGTACTTC.